These 26 T cell receptor beta chains were all obtained from the same sample, sequenced in a study of kidney transplant recipient with SARS-CoV-2 infection. Using its own MiXCR run on the reads, TCRdb lists one record per CDR3 protein. The profile shows under 250,000 distinct CDR3 sequences, more than 25% of them singletons. Source: a blood sample, taken at baseline and between days 110 and 120 from a kidney transplant recipient. These receptors all come from a young adult male patient who had COVID-19 and was a kidney transplant recipient. The graft donor may have contributed some T cells.

This clonotype has at least ten counts. V usage is TRBV7-8 and J usage is TRBJ1-3; the match to TRBD1 covers 8 bases. J gave up 9 bases and V 1 base, and 8 bases lay outside the gene matches. CDR1 is SGHVS and CDR2 is FQNEAQ in the germline V gene. The CDR3 is 15 residues long. In nucleotides, the CDR3 is TGTGCCAGCAGCTTAGTTTCAGGGGGCGAAGGCACCATATATTTT. Encoded protein: CASSLVSGGEGTIYF.

This clonotype was recorded many times. The chain joins TRBV3-1 to TRBJ1-1; no definite D call. Germline CDR1 LGHDT, CDR2 YNNKEL (reference sequence). The CDR3 covers 17 residues. V was pared by 5 bases and J by 4 bases, with 23 bases between. The CDR3 nucleotides are TGTGCCAGCAGCGAAACACCTCCCATTTCAATTCGCACTGAAGCTTTCTTT. Translation: CASSETPPISIRTEAFF.

The chain uses TRBV28 and TRBJ1-2, with D perhaps matching TRBD1 (6 bases). V was shortened by 6 bases and J by 2 bases, with 19 bases between the two germline ends. The CDR3 length is 16 residues. Germline V gene data show CDR1 as MDHEN and CDR2 as SYDVKM. CDR3 amino acids: CASSTPGQPPNYGYTF. In nucleotides, the CDR3 is TGTGCCAGCAGCACCCCTGGACAGCCTCCAAACTATGGCTACACCTTC.

In this sample, this clonotype turned up a few times. CDR3 in amino acids: CASSGHLVVRKTYGYTF. The CDR3 DNA follows: TGTGCCAGCAGCGGACATCTGGTCGTTAGAAAGACCTATGGCTACACCTTC. The rearrangement links TRBV16 to TRBJ1-2; D perhaps matches TRBD1 (5 bases). V was cut by 5 bases and J by 4 bases, with 23 bases left in between. CDR3 length: 17 residues. Looked up from germline, CDR1 is KGHSY and CDR2 is FQNENV.

This clonotype was seen many times. This chain connects TRBV20-1 to TRBJ1-2; D gene unclear. The CDR3 sequence is 17 residues long. V was pared by 0 bases and J by 1 base, with 18 bases between. Per germline, CDR1 DFQATT and CDR2 SNEGSKA (reference sequence). CDR3 nucleotides: TGCAGTGCTAGAGATCTCTCTGGCAGGCCCGATAACTATGGCTACACCTTC. It specifies CSARDLSGRPDNYGYTF.

This clonotype was seen many times. V usage is TRBV4-1 and J usage is TRBJ1-5; a possible D gene is TRBD1 (6 bases). The CDR3 is made up of 14 amino acids. Germline V gene sequence: CDR1 MGHRA, CDR2 YSYEKL. The V and J ends lost 1 base and 5 bases respectively, with 9 bases between them. As DNA, the CDR3 is TGCGCCAGCAGCCAAGTACAGGGCTATCAGCCCCAGCATTTT. Translation gives CASSQVQGYQPQHF.

In the case of this clonotype: A much bigger clone sits one base away, suggesting this may be a read error. J is TRBJ2-1 and V is TRBV7-6, with 8 bases lining up with TRBD2. CDR1 SGHVS and CDR2 FNYEAQ come from the germline V gene. Losses at the gene ends were 5 bases for V and 10 bases for J; bases not matched to a gene: 10. CDR3 size: 14 residues. The CDR3 region has the DNA TGTGCCAGCAGCGCCGGGACTAGTGGGGGGGAGCAGTTCTTC. This translates into CASSAGTSGGEQFF.

Many counts were recorded for this clonotype. The rearrangement uses TRBV11-1 and TRBJ1-2, with D hard to call. This CDR3 contains 17 residues. Germline values: CDR1 SGHAT, CDR2 FQDESV (reference sequence). The V and J ends lost 4 bases and 4 bases respectively, with 22 bases between them. This CDR3 reads CASSSVNKAGKTYGYTF. CDR3 bases: TGTGCCAGCAGCTCTGTTAATAAGGCTGGAAAGACCTATGGCTACACCTTC.

Many counts were recorded for this clonotype. The gene calls are TRBV7-9 and TRBJ2-7; D is possibly TRBD1 (6 bases). The CDR3 extends over 16 amino acids. Germline V gene sequence: CDR1 SEHNR, CDR2 FQNEAQ (reference sequence). Trimming pared 2 bases from V and 3 bases from J, leaving 17 bases between. The CDR3 spells CASSLTSAETGYEQYF. The CDR3 nucleotides are TGTGCCAGCAGCTTAACTTCCGCCGAGACAGGCTACGAGCAGTACTTC.

About this clonotype: It may be a read error: a sequence one base away is much more abundant. The chain has TRBV3-1 and TRBJ2-2; 9 bases fit TRBD2. V dropped 5 bases and J dropped 3; count of bases not matched to a gene: 4. In germline, CDR1 is LGHDT, CDR2 YNNKEL (reference sequence). The CDR3 has 15 amino acids. For the CDR3, the DNA is TGTGCCAGCAGCAGGACTAGCGAGTACACCGGGGAGCTGTTTTTT. It specifies CASSRTSEYTGELFF.

As concerns this clonotype: A much more abundant neighbour one base away suggests this may be a read error. The genes are TRBV27 and TRBJ2-1; TRBD1 might be the D (6 bases). The CDR3 is 15 residues long. Germline loops: CDR1 MNHEY, CDR2 SMNVEV (reference sequence). The chain's CDR3 is CAGSPTRGLLNEQFF. The CDR3 DNA follows: TGTGCCGGCAGTCCCACCAGGGGCCTCCTCAATGAGCAGTTCTTC.

As regards this clonotype: At one end the junction does not follow the germline gene, possibly because of a read error. The CDR3 here is CASSLFVTLRKTYGYAF. In nucleotides, the CDR3 is TGTGCCAGCAGCCTATTTGTCACCCTTCGAAAGACCTATGGCTACGCCTTC. The genes are TRBV3-1 and TRBJ1-2; D is ambiguous. The V gene's germline CDR1 is LGHDT and CDR2 YNNKEL (reference sequence). The CDR3 loop spans 17 amino acids.

This clonotype has a single count. A much larger clone sits a single nucleotide away, making a read error possible. The rearrangement links TRBV24-1 to TRBJ2-7; D unresolved. The CDR3 covers 15 residues. Germline V CDR1 and CDR2: KGHDR, SFDVKD. The CDR3 DNA follows: TGTGCCACCAGTGACCCCCGAAGCAGACCCTACGGGCAGTACTTC. Translated: CATSDPRSRPYGQYF.

This clonotype was seen at least ten times. The V gene is TRBV6-6, the J gene TRBJ1-5; 9 bases match TRBD1. The V and J ends lost 6 bases and 5 bases, in that order; junction bases with no gene match: 8. Germline values: CDR1 MNHNY, CDR2 SVGAGI (reference sequence). This CDR3 spans 15 amino acids. The CDR3 is CASREQGAKDQPQHF. The CDR3, as DNA: TGTGCCAGCAGGGAACAGGGGGCGAAGGATCAGCCCCAGCATTTT.

This clonotype was seen many times. The CDR3 region is CASRPPRGDYEQYF. The CDR3 nucleotides are TGTGCCAGCAGACCCCCTCGAGGCGACTACGAGCAGTACTTC. V usage is TRBV28 and J usage is TRBJ2-7; D is uncertain. This CDR3 contains 14 residues. V was clipped by 6 bases and J by 3 bases, with 15 bases between them. Germline V gives CDR1 MDHEN, CDR2 SYDVKM.

This clonotype was observed many times. This chain links TRBV28 with TRBJ1-1; no reliable D call. V gave up 2 bases and J gave up 1 base, with 17 bases separating them. In germline, CDR1 is MDHEN, CDR2 SYDVKM. The CDR3 consists of 17 residues. The CDR3 DNA sequence: TGTGCCAGCAGTTTAGGAGTTAAAGGGCTACGGAACACTGAAGCTTTCTTT. Encoded protein: CASSLGVKGLRNTEAFF.

For this clonotype: Germline and junction disagree at one end, which may indicate a read error. The rearrangement links TRBV6-8 to TRBJ1-2; D gene uncertain. The CDR3 length is 17 residues. Germline assignment: CDR1 MNHGY and CDR2 SAAAGT. In DNA, the CDR3 is TGTGCCGGCAGTAGCGGCATACGCTCTAGAAAGACCTATGGCTACACCTTC. Protein sequence: CAGSSGIRSRKTYGYTF.

The sample holds many counts of this clonotype. This chain joins TRBV7-2 and TRBJ1-2; tentative D call: TRBD1 (5 bases). Germline CDR1 and CDR2: SGHTA and FQGNSA. The CDR3 sequence is 17 residues long. V was shortened by 5 bases and J by 4 bases, with 23 bases between the two germline ends. The chain's CDR3 is CASSDRDRDGKTYGYTF. The CDR3 DNA is TGTGCCAGCAGCGACCGTGACAGAGACGGAAAGACCTATGGCTACACCTTC.

This clonotype occurred many times. V usage is TRBV4-1 and J usage is TRBJ2-2; 10 nucleotides agree with TRBD1. The CDR3 contains 16 residues. Unmatched junction bases numbered 3, after V lost 5 bases and J lost 0 bases. Germline V lookup: CDR1 MGHRA, CDR2 YSYEKL. Here the CDR3 reads CASSYDRGPNTGELFF. CDR3 in DNA: TGCGCCAGCAGCTACGACAGGGGGCCGAACACCGGGGAGCTGTTTTTT.

This clonotype has ten or more counts. J is TRBJ2-5 and V is TRBV24-1, with 10 bases that match TRBD1. After removal of 2 bases from V and 4 bases from J, the junction contained 6 bases not matched to a gene. CDR1 is KGHDR and CDR2 is SFDVKD in the germline V gene. This CDR3 has 16 residues. The CDR3 sequence is CATSDSETGGRETQYF. For the CDR3, the DNA is TGTGCCACCAGTGATTCGGAGACAGGGGGCCGAGAGACCCAGTACTTC.

Notes on this clonotype: Given a much more abundant clone one base away, this may be a read error. The J gene is TRBJ2-5, the V gene TRBV18, with TRBD1 matching over 10 bases. The CDR3 loop spans 14 amino acids. Germline values: CDR1 KGHSH, CDR2 LQKENI. CDR3 DNA sequence: TGTGCCAGCTCAACACTACGGACAGGGGGAGGTCTGCACTTC. Translating it yields CASSTLRTGGGLHF.

This clonotype came up many times. The chain couples TRBV6-6 to TRBJ2-5; possibly TRBD2 for D (5 bases). V lost 0 bases, J lost 3 bases, and 8 bases lay in between. Germline V CDR1 and CDR2: MNHNY, SVGAGI (reference sequence). The CDR3 runs 14 residues. CDR3 in amino acids: CASSYSSLEETQYF. CDR3 coding DNA: TGTGCCAGCAGTTACTCCTCACTAGAAGAGACCCAGTACTTC.

This clonotype was recorded many times. The chain joins TRBV30 to TRBJ1-4; no clear D gene. CDR3 length: 13 amino acids. In germline, CDR1 is GTSNPN, CDR2 SVGIG (reference sequence). V was clipped by 0 bases and J by 4 bases, with 6 bases between them. The CDR3 loop reads CAWSVRLNEKLFF. CDR3 sequence (DNA): TGTGCCTGGAGTGTACGTCTTAATGAAAAACTGTTTTTT.

The sample holds many counts of this clonotype. The rearrangement uses TRBV27 and TRBJ1-2; D is perhaps TRBD1 (5 bases). The germline gives CDR1 MNHEY, CDR2 SMNVEV (reference sequence). The CDR3 loop spans 15 amino acids. The germline V and J ends were trimmed by 4 bases and 8 bases, with 20 bases remaining between them. This CDR3 is CASSSRDRGAGGYTF. CDR3 sequence (DNA): TGTGCCAGCAGTTCCCGGGACCGAGGGGCCGGCGGCTACACCTTC.

Regarding this clonotype: This may be a read error: a much more frequent sequence differs by one nucleotide. This chain links TRBV11-2 with TRBJ1-2; D ambiguous. Trimming took 8 bases from V and 4 from J, leaving 26 bases between them. This CDR3 has 17 amino acids. Germline V gives CDR1 SGHAT, CDR2 FQNNGV. The CDR3 DNA reads as TGTGCCAGCGGCTATCCTACAACAAGCAGAAAGACCTATGGCTACACCTTC. Translating it yields CASGYPTTSRKTYGYTF.

The table lists this clonotype with many counts. The gene calls are TRBV7-2 and TRBJ1-6; TRBD1 might be the D (6 bases). Trimming removed 0 bases from V and 7 bases from J, with 13 bases in between. CDR1 is SGHTA, CDR2 FQGNSA, per germline. The CDR3 spans 16 residues. CDR3 DNA sequence: TGTGCCAGCAGCTTAGCAGGGGGGATGGAGAATTCACCCCTCCACTTT. Its translation is CASSLAGGMENSPLHF. Full variable domain (outside the CDR3, taken from reference TRBV7-2 and TRBJ1-6): GAGVSQSPSNKVTEKGKDVELRCDPISGHTALYWYRQSLGQGLEFLIYFQGNSAPDKSGLPSDRFSAERTGGSVSTLTIQRTQQEDSAVYLCASSLAGGMENSPLHFGNGTRLTVT.